This TCR beta chain was captured by sequencing in a study of blood T cell repertoires in COVID-19. In the study overall: Acute and convalescent COVID-19 specimens originated in the United States, Italy and Spain. PBMCs, B-cell-depleted T cells, or T cells were the source of the cDNA or gDNA that made up the material.

J gave up 4 bases and V 2 bases, and 4 bases lay outside the gene matches. The CDR3 extends over 14 amino acids. Germline-derived CDR1 and CDR2 are SGHTS and YDEGEE. Authors' analysis steps: Amplification from reference gene primers served as the basis for estimated nucleated cell counts. Some clones are missing from TCRdb's copy, which holds only in-frame ones; the method was immunoSEQ multiplex PCR. That table furnishes V, J and clone size, whereas the DNA furnished D and trimming. The data show about 160,000 clones, approximately 92% seen once. The chain links TRBV5-8 to TRBJ1-1; 8 positions agree with TRBD1. Material for sequencing was peripheral blood. The TCR sequence derives from a woman between 50 and 59 years old with acute or convalescent COVID-19. This CDR3 reads CASSLTGGITEAFF. CDR3 DNA: TGTGCCAGCAGCTTAACAGGGGGGATCACTGAAGCTTTCTTT.